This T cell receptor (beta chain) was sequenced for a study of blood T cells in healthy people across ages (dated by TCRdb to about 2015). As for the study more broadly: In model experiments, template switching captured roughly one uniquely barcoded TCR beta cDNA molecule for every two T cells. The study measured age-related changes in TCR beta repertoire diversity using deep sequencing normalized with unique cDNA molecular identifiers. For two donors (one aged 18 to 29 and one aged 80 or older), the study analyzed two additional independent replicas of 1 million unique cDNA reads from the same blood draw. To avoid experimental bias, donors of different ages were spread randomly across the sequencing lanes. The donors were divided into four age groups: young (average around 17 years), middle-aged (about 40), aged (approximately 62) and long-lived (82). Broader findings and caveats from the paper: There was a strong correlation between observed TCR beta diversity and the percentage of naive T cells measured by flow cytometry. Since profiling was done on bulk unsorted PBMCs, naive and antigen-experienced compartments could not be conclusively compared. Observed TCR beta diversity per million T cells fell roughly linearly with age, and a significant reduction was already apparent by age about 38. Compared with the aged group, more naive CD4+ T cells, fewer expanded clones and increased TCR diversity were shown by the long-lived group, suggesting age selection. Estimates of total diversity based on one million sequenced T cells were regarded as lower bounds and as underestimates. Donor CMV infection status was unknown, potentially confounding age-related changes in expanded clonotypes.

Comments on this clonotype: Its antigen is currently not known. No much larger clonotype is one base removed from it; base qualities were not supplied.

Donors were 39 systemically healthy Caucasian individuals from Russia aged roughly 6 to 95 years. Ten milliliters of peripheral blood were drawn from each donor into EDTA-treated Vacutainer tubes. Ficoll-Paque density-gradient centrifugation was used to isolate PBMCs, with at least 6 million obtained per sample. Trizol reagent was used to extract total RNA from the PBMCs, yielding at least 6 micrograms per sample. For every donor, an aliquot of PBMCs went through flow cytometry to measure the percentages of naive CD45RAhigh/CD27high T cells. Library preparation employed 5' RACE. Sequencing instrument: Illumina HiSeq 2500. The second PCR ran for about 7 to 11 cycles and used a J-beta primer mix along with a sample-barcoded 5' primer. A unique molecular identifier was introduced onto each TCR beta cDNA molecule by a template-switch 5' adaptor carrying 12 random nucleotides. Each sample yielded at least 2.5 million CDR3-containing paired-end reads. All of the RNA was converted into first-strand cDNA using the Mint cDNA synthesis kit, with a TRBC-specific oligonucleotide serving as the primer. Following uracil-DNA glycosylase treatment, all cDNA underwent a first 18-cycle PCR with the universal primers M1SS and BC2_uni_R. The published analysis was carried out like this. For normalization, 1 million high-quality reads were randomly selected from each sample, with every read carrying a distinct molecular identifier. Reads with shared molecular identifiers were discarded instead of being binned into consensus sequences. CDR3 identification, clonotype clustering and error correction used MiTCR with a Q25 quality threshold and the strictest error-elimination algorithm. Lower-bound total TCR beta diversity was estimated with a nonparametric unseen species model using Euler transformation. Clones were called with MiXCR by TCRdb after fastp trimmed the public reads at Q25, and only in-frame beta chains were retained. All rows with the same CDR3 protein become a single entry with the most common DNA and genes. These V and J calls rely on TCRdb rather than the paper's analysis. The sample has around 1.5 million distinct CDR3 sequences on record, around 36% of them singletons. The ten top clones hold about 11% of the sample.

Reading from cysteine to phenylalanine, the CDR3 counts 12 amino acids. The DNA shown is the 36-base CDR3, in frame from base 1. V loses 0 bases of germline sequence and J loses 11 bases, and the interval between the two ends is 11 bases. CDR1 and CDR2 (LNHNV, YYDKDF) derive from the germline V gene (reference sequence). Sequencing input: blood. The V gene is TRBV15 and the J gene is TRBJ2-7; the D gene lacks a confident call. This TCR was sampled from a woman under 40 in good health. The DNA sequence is TGTGCCACCAGCAGAGATACAGAAAAGGAGTACTTC. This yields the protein CATSRDTEKEYF.